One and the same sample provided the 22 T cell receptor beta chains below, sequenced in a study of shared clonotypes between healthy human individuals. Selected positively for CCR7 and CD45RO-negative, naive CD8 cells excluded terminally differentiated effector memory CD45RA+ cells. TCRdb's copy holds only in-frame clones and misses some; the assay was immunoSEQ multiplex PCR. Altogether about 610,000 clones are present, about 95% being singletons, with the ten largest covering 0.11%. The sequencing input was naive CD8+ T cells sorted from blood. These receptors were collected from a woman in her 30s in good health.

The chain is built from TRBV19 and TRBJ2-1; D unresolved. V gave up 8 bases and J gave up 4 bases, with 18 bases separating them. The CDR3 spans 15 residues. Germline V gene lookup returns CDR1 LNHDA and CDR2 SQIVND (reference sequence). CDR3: CASRPSLSVYNEQFF. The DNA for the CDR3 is TGTGCCAGTCGCCCCTCCCTGAGCGTATACAATGAGCAGTTCTTC.

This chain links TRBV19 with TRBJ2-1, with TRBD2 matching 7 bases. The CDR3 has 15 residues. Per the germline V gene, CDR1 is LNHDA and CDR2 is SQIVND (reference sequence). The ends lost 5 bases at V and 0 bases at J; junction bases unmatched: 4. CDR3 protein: CASSVAGSSYNEQFF. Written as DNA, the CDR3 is TGTGCCAGTAGTGTAGCGGGTAGCTCCTACAATGAGCAGTTCTTC.

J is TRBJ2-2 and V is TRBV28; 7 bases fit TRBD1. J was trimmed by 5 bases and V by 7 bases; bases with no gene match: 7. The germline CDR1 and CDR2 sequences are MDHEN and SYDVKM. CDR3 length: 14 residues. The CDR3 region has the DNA TGTGCCAGCACCCCAGGGGGTGGAACCGGGGAGCTGTTTTTT. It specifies CASTPGGGTGELFF.

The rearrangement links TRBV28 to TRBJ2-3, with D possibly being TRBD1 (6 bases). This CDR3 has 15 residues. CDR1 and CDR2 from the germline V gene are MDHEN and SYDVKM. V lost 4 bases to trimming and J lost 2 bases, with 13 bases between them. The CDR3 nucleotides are TGTGCCAGCAGTTCCGGGACATACTTCACAGATACGCAGTATTTT. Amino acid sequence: CASSSGTYFTDTQYF.

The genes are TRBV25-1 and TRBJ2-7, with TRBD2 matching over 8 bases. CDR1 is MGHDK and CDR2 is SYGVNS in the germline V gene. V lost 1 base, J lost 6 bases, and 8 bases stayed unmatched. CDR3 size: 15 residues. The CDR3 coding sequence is TGTGCCAGCAGTGAATCCGGCGGGAGGTCTCTCGAGCAGTACTTC. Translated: CASSESGGRSLEQYF.

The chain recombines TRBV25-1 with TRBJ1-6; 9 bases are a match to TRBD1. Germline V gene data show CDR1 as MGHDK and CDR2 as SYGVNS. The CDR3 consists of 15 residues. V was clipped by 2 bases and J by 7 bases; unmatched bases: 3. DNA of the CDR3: TGTGCCAGCAGTGAAGGGACAGGGAGGAATTCACCCCTCCACTTT. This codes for CASSEGTGRNSPLHF.

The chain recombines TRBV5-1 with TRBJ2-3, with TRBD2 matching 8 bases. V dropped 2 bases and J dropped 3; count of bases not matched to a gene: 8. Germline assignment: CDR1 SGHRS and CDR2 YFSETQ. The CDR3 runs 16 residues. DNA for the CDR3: TGCGCCAGCAGCTTCCCAGCGGGAGAGATGACAGATACGCAGTATTTT. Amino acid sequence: CASSFPAGEMTDTQYF. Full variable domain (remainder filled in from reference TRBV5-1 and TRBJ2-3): KAGVTQTPRYLIKTRGQQVTLSCSPISGHRSVSWYQQTPGQGLQFLFEYFSETQRNKGNFPGRFSGRQFSNSRSEMNVSTLELGDSALYLCASSFPAGEMTDTQYFGPGTRLTVL.

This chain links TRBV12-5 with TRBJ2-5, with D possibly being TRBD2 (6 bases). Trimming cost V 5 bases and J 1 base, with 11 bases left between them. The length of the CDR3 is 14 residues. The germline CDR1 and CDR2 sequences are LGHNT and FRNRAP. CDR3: CASGTQGLQETQYF. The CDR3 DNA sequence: TGTGCTAGTGGTACGCAGGGACTCCAAGAGACCCAGTACTTC.

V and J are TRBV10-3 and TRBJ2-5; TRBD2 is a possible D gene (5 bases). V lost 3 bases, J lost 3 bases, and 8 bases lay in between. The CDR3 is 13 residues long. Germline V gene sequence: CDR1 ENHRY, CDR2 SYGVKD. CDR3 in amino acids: CAISDVGEETQYF. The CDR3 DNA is TGTGCCATCAGTGATGTCGGGGAAGAGACCCAGTACTTC.

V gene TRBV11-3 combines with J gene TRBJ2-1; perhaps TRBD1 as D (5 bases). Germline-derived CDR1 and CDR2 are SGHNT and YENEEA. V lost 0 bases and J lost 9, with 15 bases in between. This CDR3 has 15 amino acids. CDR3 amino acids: CASSLDRTNSIEQFF. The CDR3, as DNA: TGTGCCAGCAGCTTAGACAGGACAAATTCGATTGAGCAGTTCTTC.

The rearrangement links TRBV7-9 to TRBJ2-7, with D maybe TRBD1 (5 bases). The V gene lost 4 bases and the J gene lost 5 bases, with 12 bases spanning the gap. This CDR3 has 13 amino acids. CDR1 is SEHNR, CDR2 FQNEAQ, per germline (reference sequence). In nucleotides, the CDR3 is TGTGCCAGCAGCTATCTAGACAGCCACGAGCAGTACTTC. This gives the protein CASSYLDSHEQYF.

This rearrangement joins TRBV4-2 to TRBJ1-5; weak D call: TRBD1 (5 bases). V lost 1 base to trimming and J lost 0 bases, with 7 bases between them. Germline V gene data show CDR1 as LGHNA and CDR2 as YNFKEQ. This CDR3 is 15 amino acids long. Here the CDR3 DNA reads TGTGCCAGCAGCCAAGGACAGCATAGCAATCAGCCCCAGCATTTT. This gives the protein CASSQGQHSNQPQHF.

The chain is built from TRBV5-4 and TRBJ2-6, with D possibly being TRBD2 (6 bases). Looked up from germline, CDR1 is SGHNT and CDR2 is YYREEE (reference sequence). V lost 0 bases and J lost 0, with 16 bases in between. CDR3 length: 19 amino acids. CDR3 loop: CASSLDGAGLSSGANVLTF. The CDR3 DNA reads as TGTGCCAGCAGCTTGGATGGGGCGGGGTTGAGCTCTGGGGCCAACGTCCTGACTTTC.

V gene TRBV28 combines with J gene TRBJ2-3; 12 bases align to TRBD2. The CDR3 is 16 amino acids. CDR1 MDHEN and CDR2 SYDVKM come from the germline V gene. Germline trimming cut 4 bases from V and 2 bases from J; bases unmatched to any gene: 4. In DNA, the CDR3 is TGTGCCAGCAGTTCGTGGACTAGCGGGACCACAGATACGCAGTATTTT. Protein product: CASSSWTSGTTDTQYF.

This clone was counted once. For the CDR3, the DNA is TGTGCCAGCAGTTGGGCGAGGTCCTACGAGCAGTACTTC. It encodes CASSWARSYEQYF. This chain links TRBV6-5 with TRBJ2-7; D remains unclear. The germline V and J ends were trimmed by 4 bases and 1 base, with 8 bases remaining between them. CDR3 size: 13 residues. Looked up from germline, CDR1 is MNHEY and CDR2 is SVGAGI.

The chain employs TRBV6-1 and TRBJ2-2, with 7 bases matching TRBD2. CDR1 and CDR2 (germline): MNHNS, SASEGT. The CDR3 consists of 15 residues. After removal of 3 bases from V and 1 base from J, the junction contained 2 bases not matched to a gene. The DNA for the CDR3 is TGTGCCAGCAGTGATGGCGGGGGGAACACCGGGGAGCTGTTTTTT. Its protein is CASSDGGGNTGELFF.

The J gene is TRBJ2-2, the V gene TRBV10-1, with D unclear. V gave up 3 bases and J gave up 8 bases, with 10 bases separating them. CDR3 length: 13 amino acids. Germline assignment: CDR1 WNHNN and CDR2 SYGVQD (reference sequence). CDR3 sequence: CASSDSTSGELFF. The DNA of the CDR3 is TGCGCCAGCAGTGACTCGACCTCGGGGGAGCTGTTTTTT.

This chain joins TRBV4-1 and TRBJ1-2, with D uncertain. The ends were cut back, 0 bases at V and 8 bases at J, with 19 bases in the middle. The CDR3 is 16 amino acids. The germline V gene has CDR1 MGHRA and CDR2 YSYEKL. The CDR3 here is CASSQDPRSSGEGYTF. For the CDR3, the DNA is TGCGCCAGCAGCCAAGACCCGCGATCCTCTGGAGAGGGCTACACCTTC.

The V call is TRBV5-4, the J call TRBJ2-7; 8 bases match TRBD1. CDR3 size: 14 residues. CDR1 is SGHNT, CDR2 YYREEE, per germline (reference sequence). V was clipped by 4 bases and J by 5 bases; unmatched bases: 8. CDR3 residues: CASSDRGAIHEQYF. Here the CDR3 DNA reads TGTGCCAGCAGCGACAGGGGCGCGATACACGAGCAGTACTTC.

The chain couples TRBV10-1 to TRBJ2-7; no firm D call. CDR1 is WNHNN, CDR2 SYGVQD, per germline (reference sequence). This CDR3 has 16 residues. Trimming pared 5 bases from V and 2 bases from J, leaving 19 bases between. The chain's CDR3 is CASSPGLTSSTYEQYF. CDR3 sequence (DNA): TGCGCCAGCAGTCCTGGATTGACCTCATCTACCTACGAGCAGTACTTC.

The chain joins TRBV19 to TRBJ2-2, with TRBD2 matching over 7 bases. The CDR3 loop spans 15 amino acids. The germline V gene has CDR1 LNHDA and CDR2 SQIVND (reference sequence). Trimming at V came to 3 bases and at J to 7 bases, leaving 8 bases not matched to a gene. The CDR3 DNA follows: TGTGCCAGTAGTATGGGAGGGGTCGGGCACGGGGAGCTGTTTTTT. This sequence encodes CASSMGGVGHGELFF.

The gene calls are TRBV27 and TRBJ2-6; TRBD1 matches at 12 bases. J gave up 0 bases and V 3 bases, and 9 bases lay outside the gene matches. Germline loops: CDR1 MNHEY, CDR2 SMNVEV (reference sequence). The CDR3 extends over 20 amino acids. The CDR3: CASSFLRGQGAISGANVLTF. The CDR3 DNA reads TGTGCCAGCAGTTTCCTAAGGGGACAGGGGGCGATCTCTGGGGCCAACGTCCTGACTTTC.